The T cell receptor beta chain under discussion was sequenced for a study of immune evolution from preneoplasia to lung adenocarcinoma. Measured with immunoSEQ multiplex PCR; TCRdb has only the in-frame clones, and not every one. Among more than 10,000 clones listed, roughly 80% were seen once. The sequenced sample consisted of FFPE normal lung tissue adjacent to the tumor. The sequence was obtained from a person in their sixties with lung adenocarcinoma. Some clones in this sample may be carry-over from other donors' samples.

For the CDR3, the DNA is TGCACCAGCAGCCGCCCAAGACAGCCCACCTACGAGCAGTACTTC. Translation gives CTSSRPRQPTYEQYF. The chain carries TRBV1 and TRBJ2-7; the D call TRBD1 from the table was never checked on the DNA. TRBV1 is shown as a pseudogene. This CDR3 contains 15 residues.